This T cell receptor beta chain was found in a study of T cell repertoires and HLA-DP antigens. Across the study: Alloreactive CD4+ T cells targeted HLA-DP on transduced HeLa. Donors were two male and one female, aged 18-to-29 to 60-to-69.

Sequenced by immunoSEQ multiplex PCR; TCRdb stores in-frame clones only, minus some. The data contain around 90,000 clones, 86% of them singletons. Notes on this clone: Its specificity is unknown.

CDR1 is MGHRA and CDR2 is YSYEKL in the germline V gene. The CDR3 is made up of 19 amino acids. V dropped 0 bases and J dropped 0 bases, with 18 bases sitting between them. The source is a man aged 50-60 years in good health and CMV-seronegative. Sequenced: CD4+ T cells from PBMCs. The chain links TRBV4-1 to TRBJ1-3; D is possibly TRBD1 (5 bases). In DNA form, the CDR3 reads TGCGCCAGCAGCCAAGACGGGACGTCCGACGATCTCTCTGGAAACACCATATATTTT. Its translation is CASSQDGTSDDLSGNTIYF.